The rows below give T cell receptor beta chains drawn from one sample of a study of PD-1 blockade in classical Hodgkin lymphoma. Data came from immunoSEQ multiplex PCR; TCRdb stores just in-frame clones and leaves some out. The sample yields around 18,000 clones, roughly 77% seen once. The source material was peripheral blood mononuclear cells (PBMCs), sampled before the second cycle of nivolumab. The receptors were sampled from a human donor with classical Hodgkin lymphoma. Each CDR3 is given with its conserved first and last residue. D genes are given only for firm matches. Clone size is not always given. Where it is, it says once, few, many or a class for expanded clones.

d_gene,abundance,v_gene,j_gene,CDR3nt,CDR3aa
-,-,TRBV30,TRBJ1-1,TGTGCCTGGAGTTTACAGGGTAACACTGAAGCTTTCTTT,CAWSLQGNTEAFF
TRBD1,-,TRBV7-9,TRBJ1-1,TGTGCCAGCAGCTACGGACAGGTTACTGAAGCTTTCTTT,CASSYGQVTEAFF
-,-,TRBV6-6,TRBJ1-1,TGTGCCAGCAGTTACGCGGCAGATGAAGCTTTCTTT,CASSYAADEAFF
TRBD1,-,TRBV11-2,TRBJ1-1,TGTGCCAGCAGCCCACGACAGGGGGCCTTCCTAGGGACTGAAGCTTTCTTT,CASSPRQGAFLGTEAFF
TRBD2,few,TRBV10-3,TRBJ2-5,TGTGCCATCAGGGCCGGGACTAGCGGGGGGGCAGGGGAGACCCAGTACTTC,CAIRAGTSGGAGETQYF
-,-,TRBV5-4,TRBJ1-5,TGTGCCAGCAGCCTTAGACAGGCCTCAGGGAGCAATCAGCCCCAGCATTTT,CASSLRQASGSNQPQHF
-,-,TRBV7-9,TRBJ2-5,TGTGCCAGCAGCTTATTTCCAGGGTGGGAGACCCAGTACTTC,CASSLFPGWETQYF
-,-,TRBV30,TRBJ2-1,TGTGCCTGGAGTCCCGGGGGGCAGCAGTTCTTC,CAWSPGGQQFF
-,medium-sized,TRBV11-2,TRBJ2-2,TGTGCCAGCAGCTTACTCAGTGGGGGTACCGGGGAGCTGTTTTTT,CASSLLSGGTGELFF
-,-,TRBV28,TRBJ1-2,TGTGCCAGCAGGCCCACCACCCTTAACTATGGCTACACCTTC,CASRPTTLNYGYTF
-,-,TRBV4-3,TRBJ2-4,TGCGCCAGCAGCCAAGCCCGAAATCAGGGGGGAGTTATCAAAAACATTCAGTACTTC,CASSQARNQGGVIKNIQYF
TRBD1,-,TRBV6-4,TRBJ1-2,TGTGCCAGCAGCGACAGGGGACCAACTTATGGCTACACCTTC,CASSDRGPTYGYTF
TRBD1,few,TRBV29-1,TRBJ1-5,TGCAGCGTTGGAGGGGGCGGTCAGCCCCAGCATTTT,CSVGGGGQPQHF
-,-,TRBV6-5,TRBJ2-2,TGTGCCAGCAGTCTGGACGCTCAAAGCACCGGGGAGCTGTTTTTT,CASSLDAQSTGELFF
TRBD2,few,TRBV7-3,TRBJ2-1,TGTGCCAGCAGCGTAGATTGGACTAGCGGGTACAATGAGCAGTTCTTC,CASSVDWTSGYNEQFF
-,-,TRBV7-2,TRBJ2-3,TGTGCCAGCAGCTTAAATCCACAGTCCACAGATACGCAGTATTTT,CASSLNPQSTDTQYF
-,-,TRBV7-3,TRBJ2-3,TGTGCCAGCAGCTTTACAGGCTCCACAGATACGCAGTATTTT,CASSFTGSTDTQYF
TRBD1,medium-sized,TRBV9,TRBJ2-3,TGTGCCAGCAGCGTTGGGGACAGGGGAGGTTGGGATACGCAGTATTTT,CASSVGDRGGWDTQYF
-,-,TRBV7-8,TRBJ1-2,TGTGCCAGCAGCTTAGTAGCAGGGCCGCACTATGGCTACACCTTC,CASSLVAGPHYGYTF
-,-,TRBV29-1,TRBJ1-3,TGCAGCGTTGACCGGGCCTCTGGAAACACCATATATTTT,CSVDRASGNTIYF
-,-,TRBV6-1,TRBJ1-1,TGTGCCAGCAGCTCTTTAGGGGCGGGGGCATCTTTCTTT,CASSSLGAGASFF
-,-,TRBV28,TRBJ2-1,TGTGCCAGCAGTTTCTCACGGGGAGCGTACAATGAGCAGTTCTTC,CASSFSRGAYNEQFF
TRBD2,-,TRBV6-5,TRBJ2-1,TGTGCCAGCAGTTACTCAGGGACTAGCGGGAGGGTTGAGCAGTTCTTC,CASSYSGTSGRVEQFF
-,-,TRBV29-1,TRBJ1-2,TGCAGCGTTCTACTGGGATGGGACTATGGCTACACCTTC,CSVLLGWDYGYTF
-,few,TRBV4-2,TRBJ1-1,TGTGCCAGCAGCCAAGATCTTGCAGAGAACACTGAAGCTTTCTTT,CASSQDLAENTEAFF
-,once,TRBV10-1,TRBJ2-7,TGCGCCAGCCAAATTGGACGGGGGCCCTACGAGCAGTACTTC,CASQIGRGPYEQYF
-,-,TRBV6-1,TRBJ2-3,TGTGCCAGCAGCCCGGGGCGCACAGATACGCAGTATTTT,CASSPGRTDTQYF
TRBD2,-,TRBV7-2,TRBJ2-1,TGTGTAACGGGTGGAGCGGGACTGGGGAATGAGCAGTTCTTC,CVTGGAGLGNEQFF
-,-,TRBV29-1,TRBJ2-5,TGCACGGCCCGGACAGACCAAGAGACCCAGTACTTC,CTARTDQETQYF
-,-,TRBV10-3,TRBJ1-4,TGTGCCATCAGTGAGGGGGTTGAAAAACTGTTTTTT,CAISEGVEKLFF
-,-,TRBV7-9,TRBJ1-5,TGTGCCAGTACCAGGAGTGGGGCTCAGCCCCAGCATTTT,CASTRSGAQPQHF
TRBD2,once,TRBV7-9,TRBJ2-1,TGTGCCAGCAGAAGACTAGCGGAGGGCTTATACAATGAGCAGTTCTTC,CASRRLAEGLYNEQFF
-,-,TRBV27,TRBJ2-7,TGTGCCAGCAGTGCCTTCCCGCCAGGACCCTACGAGCAGTACTTC,CASSAFPPGPYEQYF
-,few,TRBV2,TRBJ2-7,TGTGCCAGCAGTGCTCGCTTAGGGTACGAGCAGTACTTC,CASSARLGYEQYF
TRBD1,-,TRBV2,TRBJ1-1,TGTGCCAGCAGCCAGAGGACAGGGATCACTGAAGCTTTCTTT,CASSQRTGITEAFF
-,-,TRBV4-3,TRBJ2-5,TGCGCCAGCAGCCAAGAAGGGACCCAAAGGGAGACCCAGTACTTC,CASSQEGTQRETQYF
-,-,TRBV5-8,TRBJ1-3,TGTGCCAGCAGCCAAGAATCGGCAGGGTTTGGAAACACCATATATTTT,CASSQESAGFGNTIYF
-,large,TRBV6-6,TRBJ2-7,TGTGCCAGCAGTTATCTAATGGACGAGCAGTACTTC,CASSYLMDEQYF
-,-,TRBV30,TRBJ2-7,TGTGCCTGTCAGGGGATGAGGTTTGGCGAGCAGTACTTC,CACQGMRFGEQYF
TRBD2,once,TRBV27,TRBJ2-1,TGTGCCAGCAGTTTCGGAGATCTAGCGGGGGGGGCGAATGAGCAGTTCTTC,CASSFGDLAGGANEQFF
-,-,TRBV5-1,TRBJ2-5,TGCGCCAGTATCCTCGCCCCAGGCCAAGAGACCCAGTACTTC,CASILAPGQETQYF
-,-,TRBV12-5,TRBJ2-5,TGTGCTAGTGGTTTGGGTTTAGTACAAGAGACCCAGTACTTC,CASGLGLVQETQYF
TRBD1,-,TRBV10-3,TRBJ2-3,TGTGCCATCAGCCCGGGACAGGGGGGACCAGATACGCAGTATTTT,CAISPGQGGPDTQYF
-,-,TRBV7-2,TRBJ1-1,TGTGCCAGCAGCTTAGAAGAACGGGGGCCGAACCTGAACACTGAAGCTTTCTTT,CASSLEERGPNLNTEAFF